This TCR beta chain was documented in a study of technical replicates of blood from several donors. The table came from immunoSEQ multiplex PCR; TCRdb's copy has only in-frame clones and leaves some out. The data show about 44,000 clones, with 96% seen just once and roughly 0.35% held by the top ten. The CDR3 is 17 residues long. In germline, CDR1 is MNHEY, CDR2 SMNVEV (reference sequence). After removal of 5 bases from V and 4 bases from J, the junction contained 12 bases not matched to a gene. This TCR derives from a human donor in good health. This rearrangement joins TRBV27 to TRBJ1-4; 8 nucleotides align to TRBD1. The sequenced sample was T cells isolated from PBMCs. The CDR3 sequence: CASSKGQGYRLNEKLFF. The CDR3 bases are TGTGCCAGCAGTAAAGGACAGGGATACCGCCTTAATGAAAAACTGTTTTTT.